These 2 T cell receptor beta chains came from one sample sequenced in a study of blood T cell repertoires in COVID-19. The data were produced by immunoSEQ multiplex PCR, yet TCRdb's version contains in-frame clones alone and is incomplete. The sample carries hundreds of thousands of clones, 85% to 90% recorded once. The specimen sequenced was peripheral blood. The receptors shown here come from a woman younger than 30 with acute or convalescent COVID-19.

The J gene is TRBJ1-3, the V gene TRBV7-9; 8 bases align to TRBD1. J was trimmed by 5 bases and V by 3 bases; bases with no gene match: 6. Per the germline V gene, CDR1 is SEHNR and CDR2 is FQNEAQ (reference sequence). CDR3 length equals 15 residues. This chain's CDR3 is CASSFGQGERNTIYF. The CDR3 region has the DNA TGTGCCAGCAGCTTCGGACAGGGTGAGAGAAACACCATATATTTT.

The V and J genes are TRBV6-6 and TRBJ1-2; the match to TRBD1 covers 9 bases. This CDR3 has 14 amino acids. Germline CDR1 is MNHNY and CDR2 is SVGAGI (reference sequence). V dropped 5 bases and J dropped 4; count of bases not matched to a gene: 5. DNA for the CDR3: TGTGCCAGCAGTCCACAGGGGGCGGGCTATGGCTACACCTTC. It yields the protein CASSPQGAGYGYTF.